This T cell receptor (beta chain) was sequenced for a study of blood T cell repertoires in COVID-19. In the original processing: Reference gene primer amplification yielded estimated nucleated cell counts. Here immunoSEQ multiplex PCR was the method, and the copy in TCRdb shows in-frame clones only, minus some. The V and J calls and clone size were taken over from that table, and D and trimming were inferred from the DNA. In the table there are about 110,000 clones, over 80% of which are singletons. CDR1 is SGHTA, CDR2 FQGNSA, per germline. The CDR3 covers 17 residues. Trimming removed 2 bases from V and 4 bases from J; junction bases left unmatched: 11.

Specimen: peripheral blood. The source is a woman in her thirties with acute or convalescent COVID-19. This chain connects TRBV7-2 to TRBJ1-1; 9 positions agree with TRBD1. The chain's CDR3 is CASSLPLGTGLGTEAFF. The CDR3 coding sequence is TGTGCCAGCAGCTTACCTCTTGGGACAGGGCTTGGCACTGAAGCTTTCTTT.